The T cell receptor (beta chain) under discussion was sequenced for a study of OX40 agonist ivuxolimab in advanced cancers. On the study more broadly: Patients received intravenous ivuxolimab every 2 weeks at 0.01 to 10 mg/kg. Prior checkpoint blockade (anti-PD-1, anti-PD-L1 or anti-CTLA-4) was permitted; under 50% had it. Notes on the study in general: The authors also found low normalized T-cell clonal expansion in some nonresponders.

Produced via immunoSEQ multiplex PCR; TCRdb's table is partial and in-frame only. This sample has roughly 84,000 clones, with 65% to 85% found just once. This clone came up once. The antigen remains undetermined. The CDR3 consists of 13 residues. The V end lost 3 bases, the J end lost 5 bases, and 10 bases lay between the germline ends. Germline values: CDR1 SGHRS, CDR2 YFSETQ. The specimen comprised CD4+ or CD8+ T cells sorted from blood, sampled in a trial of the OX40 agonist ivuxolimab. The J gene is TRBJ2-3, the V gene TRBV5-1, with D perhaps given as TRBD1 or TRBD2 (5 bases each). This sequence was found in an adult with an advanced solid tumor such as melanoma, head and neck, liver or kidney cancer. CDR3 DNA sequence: TGCGCCAGCAGCTGGGACCCCGGAGATACGCAGTATTTT. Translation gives CASSWDPGDTQYF.